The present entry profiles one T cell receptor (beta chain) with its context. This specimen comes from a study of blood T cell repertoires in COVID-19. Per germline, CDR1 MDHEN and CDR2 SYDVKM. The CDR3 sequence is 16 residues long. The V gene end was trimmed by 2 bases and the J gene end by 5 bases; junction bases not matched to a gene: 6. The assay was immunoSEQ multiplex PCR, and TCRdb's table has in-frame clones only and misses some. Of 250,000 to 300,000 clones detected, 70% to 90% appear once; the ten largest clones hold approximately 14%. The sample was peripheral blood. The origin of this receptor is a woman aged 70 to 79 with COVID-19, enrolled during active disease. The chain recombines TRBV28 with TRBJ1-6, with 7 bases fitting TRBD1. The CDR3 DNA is TGTGCCAGCAGTTTAGCAGGGGGTCCCAATAATTCACCCCTCCACTTT. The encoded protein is CASSLAGGPNNSPLHF.